These 30 T cell receptor beta chains were all obtained from the same sample, sequenced in a study of T cell repertoires in cytomegalovirus infection. Each CDR3 protein gets one entry after TCRdb re-called the reads with MiXCR. Of roughly 500,000 distinct CDR3 sequences listed, roughly a third are singletons. Their antigens are not known. Sequencing was performed on cultured PBMCs, taken from culture after CMV antigen stimulation. These receptors came from a human donor in good health (CMV status not recorded). Some clones in this sample may be carry-over from other donors' samples.

This chain connects TRBV4-3 to TRBJ2-3, with 13 bases that match TRBD2. The CDR3 is made up of 17 amino acids. Trimming took 6 bases from V and 8 from J; bases not matched to a gene: 14. The germline V gene encodes CDR1 LGHNA and CDR2 YSLEER. The CDR3 nucleotides are TGCGCCAGCAGACCGGGACTAGCGGGACGCTTATCGGGTACGCAGTATTTT. It translates to CASRPGLAGRLSGTQYF.

This clonotype was observed at least ten times. The J gene is TRBJ1-6, the V gene TRBV7-2; D is undetermined. V shed 1 base and J shed 10 bases, with 11 bases lying between them. The CDR3 extends over 14 amino acids. CDR1 and CDR2 (germline): SGHTA, FQGNSA. The CDR3 loop is CASSLDGNASPLHF. Written as DNA, the CDR3 is TGTGCCAGCAGCTTAGATGGGAACGCATCACCCCTCCACTTT.

The chain's CDR3 is CASRIGSSYEQYF. The DNA of the CDR3 is TGTGCCAGCAGGATAGGGAGCTCCTACGAGCAGTACTTC. V usage is TRBV6-5 and J usage is TRBJ2-7; D may be TRBD2 (5 bases). The CDR3 length is 13 residues. V dropped 6 bases and J dropped 0 bases, with 9 bases sitting between them. CDR1 and CDR2 (germline): MNHEY, SVGAGI.

To note about this clonotype: This may stem from a read error, because a much larger clone lies one nucleotide away. The CDR3: CASSWTGGSTDTQYF. DNA of the CDR3: TGTGCCAGCAGCTGGACAGGGGGGAGCACAGATACGCAGTATTTT. The chain links TRBV5-4 to TRBJ2-3, with 10 nucleotides matching TRBD1. V shed 3 bases, J shed 0 bases, and the junction held 1 base outside the gene matches. The CDR3 runs 15 residues. Germline CDR1 reads SGHNT; CDR2 reads YYREEE (reference sequence).

This rearrangement joins TRBV4-1 to TRBJ2-1, with a possible D match to TRBD2 (5 bases). With 3 bases removed from V and 5 bases from J, the gap between germline ends came to 17 bases. Germline CDR1 reads MGHRA; CDR2 reads YSYEKL. CDR3 length: 16 residues. The CDR3 loop is CASSHPPGVTHNEQFF. Written as DNA, the CDR3 is TGCGCCAGCAGCCATCCCCCCGGGGTGACTCACAATGAGCAGTTCTTC.

The rearrangement joins TRBV7-9 to TRBJ2-1; weak D call: TRBD2 (6 bases). Deletions cut 4 bases from V and 2 bases from J, with 12 bases between. Germline assignment: CDR1 SEHNR and CDR2 FQNEAQ (reference sequence). CDR3 length equals 15 residues. In DNA form, the CDR3 reads TGTGCCAGCAGCTCCACCGGGACTGCCTACAATGAGCAGTTCTTC. Translated, it gives CASSSTGTAYNEQFF.

This clonotype was counted between two and nine times. The chain recombines TRBV6-5 with TRBJ2-7; tentative D call: TRBD2 (6 bases). Between the trimmed V and J ends, which lost 4 bases and 7 bases, there was a span of 14 bases. Germline V lookup: CDR1 MNHEY, CDR2 SVGAGI. This CDR3 has 13 residues. As DNA, the CDR3 is TGTGCCAGCAGTTGGACCCCGACTAGGGAGCAGTACTTC. This encodes CASSWTPTREQYF.

The rearrangement links TRBV6-8 to TRBJ2-1; 9 positions agree with TRBD2. With 6 bases clipped from V and 7 bases from J, the junction kept 16 bases outside the gene matches. Germline CDR1 is MNHGY and CDR2 is SAAAGT. The CDR3 is 17 amino acids. The CDR3: CASRPRSSGSSSNEQFF. The DNA for the CDR3 is TGTGCCAGCAGACCCCGCAGTAGCGGGAGCTCCAGTAATGAGCAGTTCTTC.

This clonotype was seen repeatedly, ten times or more. This chain's CDR3 is CASSYSSGGAFF. CDR3 in DNA: TGTGCCAGCAGTTACTCATCTGGCGGCGCTTTCTTT. The rearrangement links TRBV6-5 to TRBJ1-1; D gene uncertain. Trimming took off 0 bases at V and 11 bases at J, with 10 bases between the two ends. The germline CDR1 and CDR2 sequences are MNHEY and SVGAGI. The CDR3 totals 12 residues.

CDR3 sequence (DNA): TGCAGTGCTGACCAAAGCCGTAACTATGGCTACACCTTC. Amino acids: CSADQSRNYGYTF. The chain couples TRBV20-1 to TRBJ1-2; D is undetermined. Trimming took 5 bases from V and 1 from J, leaving 11 bases between them. The CDR3 covers 13 residues. Germline-derived CDR1 and CDR2 are DFQATT and SNEGSKA (reference sequence).

The V call is TRBV29-1, the J call TRBJ2-7, with 7 positions matching TRBD2. Losses at the gene ends were 6 bases for V and 6 bases for J; bases not matched to a gene: 17. The CDR3 extends over 15 amino acids. Germline V CDR1 and CDR2: SQVTM, ANQGSEA. CDR3 in DNA: TGCAGCGTCTCCCCCTCCGGGGGGAGGGCGGCCGAGCAGTACTTC. Protein: CSVSPSGGRAAEQYF.

This chain uses TRBV7-9 with TRBJ2-1; perhaps D is TRBD1 or TRBD2 (5 bases each). The CDR3 has 15 residues. Trimming took 3 bases from V and 2 from J, leaving 11 bases between them. The germline V gene encodes CDR1 SEHNR and CDR2 FQNEAQ (reference sequence). The CDR3 protein is CASSLGGGTYNEQFF. The DNA for the CDR3 is TGTGCCAGCAGCTTGGGTGGGGGAACCTACAATGAGCAGTTCTTC.

The CDR3 is CASSIGGTGSGYTF. The CDR3 nucleotides are TGTGCCAGTAGTATAGGGGGGACAGGGAGCGGCTACACCTTC. The chain carries TRBV19 and TRBJ1-2; 9 nucleotides line up with TRBD1. Germline V gene lookup returns CDR1 LNHDA and CDR2 SQIVND (reference sequence). Trimming took 1 base from V and 8 from J; bases not matched to a gene: 5. This CDR3 region has 14 residues.

The rearrangement uses TRBV7-2 and TRBJ2-3; D remains unclear. Trimming took 2 bases from V and 0 from J, leaving 9 bases between them. Germline CDR1 is SGHTA and CDR2 is FQGNSA. The CDR3 contains 15 residues. The CDR3 sequence: CASSLYFPSTDTQYF. For the CDR3, the DNA is TGTGCCAGCAGCTTATACTTCCCTAGCACAGATACGCAGTATTTT.

The CDR3 here is CASSYRVQGAGETQYF. The CDR3 DNA follows: TGTGCCAGCAGTTACCGCGTACAGGGGGCTGGAGAGACCCAGTACTTC. This rearrangement joins TRBV6-6 to TRBJ2-5; TRBD1 agrees at 9 bases. The germline V gene has CDR1 MNHNY and CDR2 SVGAGI (reference sequence). This CDR3 is built from 16 residues. Trimming removed 2 bases from V and 4 bases from J; junction bases left unmatched: 8.

This clonotype was seen a few times. Written as DNA, the CDR3 is TGTGCCAGCAGGGCCAATTTCCAAGAGACCCAGTACTTC. Its protein is CASRANFQETQYF. This sequence joins TRBV27 and TRBJ2-5; D unresolved. Per germline, CDR1 MNHEY and CDR2 SMNVEV (reference sequence). The CDR3 totals 13 residues. The V end was cut by 6 bases, the J end by 1 base, with 9 bases between.

V is TRBV5-6 and J is TRBJ2-5; weak D call: TRBD1 (6 bases). This CDR3 region has 14 residues. V shed 0 bases and J shed 5 bases, with 11 bases lying between them. The germline gives CDR1 SGHDT, CDR2 YYEEEE. The CDR3 DNA reads TGTGCCAGCAGCTTGGTTTGGGGGCAGGAGACCCAGTACTTC. This codes for CASSLVWGQETQYF.

The rearrangement joins TRBV7-9 to TRBJ2-1; D gene unclear. Trimming took off 5 bases at V and 7 bases at J, with 12 bases between the two ends. Germline V gives CDR1 SEHNR, CDR2 FQNEAQ (reference sequence). The CDR3 sequence is 13 residues long. The CDR3 loop is CASSPPSWNEQFF. DNA for the CDR3: TGTGCCAGCAGCCCTCCGAGTTGGAATGAGCAGTTCTTC.

This chain links TRBV7-2 with TRBJ2-7; D is unclear. This CDR3 has 14 residues. V lost 5 bases to trimming and J lost 3 bases, with 14 bases between them. The germline V gene encodes CDR1 SGHTA and CDR2 FQGNSA. The CDR3 region has the DNA TGTGCCAGCAGCCTGGCCGCGGCGATCTACGAGCAGTACTTC. Its protein is CASSLAAAIYEQYF.

In its sample, this clonotype was seen many times. The CDR3 coding sequence is TGTGCCAGCAGCCCCCGACAGGATTCCACTGAAGCTTTCTTT. It is translated as CASSPRQDSTEAFF. V gene TRBV7-2 combines with J gene TRBJ1-1, with TRBD1 as a possible D gene (6 bases). CDR1 and CDR2 (germline): SGHTA, FQGNSA. V was pared by 5 bases and J by 4 bases, with 14 bases between. This CDR3 region has 14 residues.

The rearrangement links TRBV23-1 to TRBJ1-2; 8 positions match TRBD1. TRBV23-1 is placed among ORFs of uncertain function. The CDR3 covers 18 residues. The V gene end was trimmed by 4 bases and the J gene end by 8 bases; junction bases not matched to a gene: 21. Written as DNA, the CDR3 is TGCGCCAGCAGTCCCCGACCTCGGACAGGGATAGAGTACTTGGGCTACACCTTC. This encodes CASSPRPRTGIEYLGYTF.

A note on this clonotype: A much larger clone sits a single nucleotide away, making a read error possible. The J gene is TRBJ1-5, the V gene TRBV7-2, with TRBD1 as a possible D gene (6 bases). V was trimmed by 3 bases and J by 1 base, leaving 13 bases between them. The germline gives CDR1 SGHTA, CDR2 FQGNSA. The CDR3 contains 16 residues. DNA for the CDR3: TGTGCCAGCAGCTTGATCGGGACACCCAGCAATCAGCCCCAGCATTTT. It codes for CASSLIGTPSNQPQHF. Full variable domain (missing parts from reference TRBV7-2 and TRBJ1-5): GAGVSQSPSNKVTEKGKDVELRCDPISGHTALYWYRQSLGQGLEFLIYFQGNSAPDKSGLPSDRFSAERTGGSVSTLTIQRTQQEDSAVYLCASSLIGTPSNQPQHFGDGTRLSIL.

This rearrangement joins TRBV7-6 to TRBJ1-3; D might be TRBD1 (6 bases). The germline V and J ends were trimmed by 5 bases and 1 base, with 9 bases remaining between them. There are 14 residues in the CDR3. Per the germline V gene, CDR1 is SGHVS and CDR2 is FNYEAQ. Here the CDR3 DNA reads TGTGCCAGCAGCAAAGGGACATCTGGAAACACCATATATTTT. Protein product: CASSKGTSGNTIYF. The full variable domain, completed using reference TRBV7-6 and TRBJ1-3, is GAGVSQSPRYKVTKRGQDVALRCDPISGHVSLYWYRQALGQGPEFLTYFNYEAQQDKSGLPNDRFSAERPEGSISTLTIQRTEQRDSAMYRCASSKGTSGNTIYFGEGSWLTVV.

This clonotype was counted between two and nine times. The chain uses TRBV6-2 or TRBV6-3 and TRBJ2-1; 8 positions agree with TRBD2. Germline CDR1 is MNHEY and CDR2 is SVGEGT. The CDR3 has 15 amino acids. The V segment lost 8 bases and the J segment 10 bases; nucleotides outside the gene matches: 16. For the CDR3, the DNA is TGTGCCAGCGGAGATCAACCGGGACTAGTGATCGAGCAGTTCTTC. Translating gives CASGDQPGLVIEQFF.

V gene TRBV4-1 combines with J gene TRBJ1-2; D is unclear. The germline V gene has CDR1 MGHRA and CDR2 YSYEKL. The CDR3 has 15 amino acids. The V end was cut by 0 bases, the J end by 2 bases, with 10 bases between. The DNA for the CDR3 is TGCGCCAGCAGCCAAGAAGGCGGGTACAACTATGGCTACACCTTC. As protein: CASSQEGGYNYGYTF.

This chain connects TRBV18 to TRBJ1-1; D unresolved. From germline, CDR1 is KGHSH and CDR2 LQKENI. The CDR3 consists of 15 residues. V dropped 4 bases and J dropped 2 bases, with 14 bases sitting between them. Here the CDR3 reads CASSQSTEFNTEAFF. CDR3 DNA sequence: TGTGCCAGCTCACAAAGCACAGAGTTCAACACTGAAGCTTTCTTT.

The chain recombines TRBV25-1 with TRBJ1-5; D perhaps matches TRBD1 (5 bases). The V gene's germline CDR1 is MGHDK and CDR2 SYGVNS. Trimming left V 1 base short and J 4 bases short, with 8 bases between. CDR3 length equals 14 residues. The CDR3 DNA sequence: TGTGCCAGCAGTGAATTACAGGAAAATCAGCCCCAGCATTTT. It yields the protein CASSELQENQPQHF.

This sequence joins TRBV20-1 and TRBJ1-6; 8 bases agree with TRBD1. J gave up 8 bases and V 1 base, and 7 bases lay outside the gene matches. In germline, CDR1 is DFQATT, CDR2 SNEGSKA (reference sequence). The CDR3 totals 15 residues. CDR3 in amino acids: CSARGSGRGHSPLHF. The CDR3 DNA reads as TGCAGTGCTAGAGGTAGTGGCAGGGGGCATTCACCCCTCCACTTT.

This clonotype turned up a few times. The rearrangement links TRBV11-3 to TRBJ2-1; possible D gene TRBD1, 6 bases. Trimming stripped 7 bases from V and 4 bases from J, with 14 bases between. CDR1 and CDR2 (germline): SGHNT, YENEEA. CDR3 length equals 14 residues. The CDR3 reads CASTAQGLYNEQFF. CDR3 DNA sequence: TGTGCCAGCACTGCCCAGGGGTTATACAATGAGCAGTTCTTC.

This clonotype was counted between two and nine times. The CDR3 coding sequence is TGTGCCAGCAGCGCCCCGGGGGATCAGCCCCAGCATTTT. Protein sequence: CASSAPGDQPQHF. The rearrangement links TRBV7-9 to TRBJ1-5, with D possibly being TRBD1 (5 bases). CDR1 SEHNR and CDR2 FQNEAQ come from the germline V gene (reference sequence). V gave up 5 bases and J gave up 5 bases, with 10 bases separating them. This CDR3 has 13 residues.